The 5 T cell receptor beta chains below all came from one sample that was sequenced in a study of blood T cell repertoires in COVID-19. The method was immunoSEQ multiplex PCR; TCRdb's version includes in-frame clones alone and lacks a portion of them. The table includes approximately 290,000 clones, 87% detected once. The specimen sequenced was peripheral blood. These receptors were obtained from a man aged 18 to 29 with active or convalescent COVID-19.

The chain has TRBV19 and TRBJ2-1; TRBD2 agrees at 9 bases. The CDR3 length is 22 residues. The germline V gene encodes CDR1 LNHDA and CDR2 SQIVND (reference sequence). The V and J ends lost 6 bases and 5 bases, in that order; junction bases with no gene match: 29. The CDR3 protein is CASRSPGRDRASGVRVHNEQFF. The CDR3 DNA reads TGTGCCAGTAGATCCCCGGGCCGGGATCGGGCTAGCGGGGTCAGAGTCCACAATGAGCAGTTCTTC.

This sequence joins TRBV7-9 and TRBJ2-3; 9 bases agree with TRBD1. Looked up from germline, CDR1 is SEHNR and CDR2 is FQNEAQ (reference sequence). With 5 bases clipped from V and 4 bases from J, the junction kept 7 bases outside the gene matches. There are 15 residues in the CDR3. The CDR3 sequence is CASSTRDRAPDTQYF. The CDR3, as DNA: TGTGCCAGCAGCACCCGGGACAGGGCGCCAGATACGCAGTATTTT.

The V call is TRBV11-2, the J call TRBJ2-3; possibly TRBD2 for D (5 bases). Trimming stripped 3 bases from V and 1 base from J, with 14 bases between. Germline V gene data show CDR1 as SGHAT and CDR2 as FQNNGV. CDR3 length: 16 amino acids. This CDR3 is CASSLGSRIRTDTQYF. CDR3 sequence (DNA): TGTGCCAGCAGCTTGGGGAGTAGGATTCGCACAGATACGCAGTATTTT.

The chain recombines TRBV19 with TRBJ1-2; D unclear. The CDR3 contains 12 residues. Germline CDR1 reads LNHDA; CDR2 reads SQIVND (reference sequence). The V and J ends lost 5 bases and 0 bases respectively, with 4 bases between them. The DNA for the CDR3 is TGTGCCAGTAGTCGGGCTAACTATGGCTACACCTTC. Translated, it gives CASSRANYGYTF.

The chain combines TRBV5-4 with TRBJ2-3, with 7 nucleotides matching TRBD1. Germline CDR1 is SGHNT and CDR2 is YYREEE (reference sequence). The length of the CDR3 is 16 residues. J lost 3 bases, V lost 2 bases, and 9 bases had no gene match. CDR3 bases: TGTGCCAGCAGCTTTGGTCGACAGGGTCTAACAGATACGCAGTATTTT. Its protein is CASSFGRQGLTDTQYF.